The 25 T cell receptor beta chains reported below all come from one sample, sequenced in a study of OX40 agonist ivuxolimab in advanced cancers. Assay: immunoSEQ multiplex PCR; the TCRdb copy retains only in-frame clones and omits some. The sample carries tens of thousands of clones, 90% recorded once. The material was CD4+ or CD8+ T cells sorted from blood, obtained in a trial of the OX40 agonist ivuxolimab. These receptors originate from an adult with an advanced solid tumor such as melanoma, head and neck, liver or kidney cancer.

The chain uses TRBV6-6 and TRBJ2-7; D is uncertain. In germline, CDR1 is MNHNY, CDR2 SVGAGI (reference sequence). CDR3 length: 14 amino acids. V was clipped by 1 base and J by 1 base, with 8 bases between them. CDR3 protein: CASSYYTASYEQYF. The CDR3 DNA is TGTGCCAGCAGTTACTATACAGCTTCCTACGAGCAGTACTTC.

The chain links TRBV11-3 to TRBJ1-2, with D maybe TRBD1 (6 bases). Per germline, CDR1 SGHNT and CDR2 YENEEA. This CDR3 comprises 13 residues. Trimming left V 5 bases short and J 8 bases short, with 15 bases between. DNA of the CDR3: TGTGCCAGCAGCATAACAGGGTCAAAAGGCTACACCTTC. Translated, it gives CASSITGSKGYTF.

The V gene is TRBV25-1, the J gene TRBJ1-3, with D unresolved. Germline V lookup: CDR1 MGHDK, CDR2 SYGVNS. CDR3 size: 14 residues. The V gene lost 1 base and the J gene lost 2 bases, with 6 bases spanning the gap. DNA for the CDR3: TGTGCCAGCAGTGAATGGGGAACTGGAAACACCATATATTTT. Its protein product is CASSEWGTGNTIYF.

The chain combines TRBV9 with TRBJ1-6, with D unclear. The germline V gene has CDR1 SGDLS and CDR2 YYNGEE. The length of the CDR3 is 15 residues. The germline V and J ends were trimmed by 0 bases and 6 bases, with 10 bases remaining between them. The CDR3 DNA reads TGTGCCAGCAGCGTAGAAGAGTATGTTAATTCACCCCTCCACTTT. This translates into CASSVEEYVNSPLHF. Full variable domain (outside the CDR3, taken from reference TRBV9 and TRBJ1-6): DSGVTQTPKHLITATGQRVTLRCSPRSGDLSVYWYQQSLDQGLQFLIQYYNGEERAKGNILERFSAQQFPDLHSELNLSSLELGDSALYFCASSVEEYVNSPLHFGNGTRLTVT.

This clone was picked up one time. One junction end does not reproduce the germline sequence, and a read error may be involved. The sample has other DNA sequences that encode this CDR3 too. The chain combines TRBV11-2 with TRBJ2-3, with D tentatively TRBD1 or TRBD2 (5 bases each). Germline-derived CDR1 and CDR2 are SGHAT and FQNNGV. The CDR3 runs 17 residues. The CDR3 is CASSFGNRLRATDTQYF. The CDR3 DNA sequence: TGTGCCAGTAGCTTTGGAAACAGGTTGCGGGCCACAGATACGCAGTATTTT.

The rearrangement links TRBV5-6 to TRBJ1-1, with D perhaps TRBD1 (5 bases). This CDR3 spans 13 amino acids. V was pared by 1 base and J by 6 bases, with 10 bases between. Germline V gene sequence: CDR1 SGHDT, CDR2 YYEEEE. CDR3 loop: CASSLQGFAEAFF. In DNA, the CDR3 is TGTGCCAGCAGCTTGCAGGGTTTCGCTGAAGCTTTCTTT. The variable domain in full, completed from reference TRBV5-6 and TRBJ1-1, reads DAGVTQSPTHLIKTRGQQVTLRCSPKSGHDTVSWYQQALGQGPQFIFQYYEEEERQRGNFPDRFSGHQFPNYSSELNVNALLLGDSALYLCASSLQGFAEAFFGQGTRLTVV.

The chain combines TRBV13 with TRBJ2-3; the D gene is possibly TRBD2 (5 bases). Per germline, CDR1 PRHDT and CDR2 FYEKMQ (reference sequence). Trimming left V 5 bases short and J 0 bases short, with 9 bases between. This CDR3 region has 14 residues. The CDR3 here is CASSPRASTDTQYF. In DNA, the CDR3 is TGTGCCAGCAGCCCGCGGGCCAGCACAGATACGCAGTATTTT. Full variable domain (outside the CDR3, taken from reference TRBV13 and TRBJ2-3): AAGVIQSPRHLIKEKRETATLKCYPIPRHDTVYWYQQGPGQDPQFLISFYEKMQSDKGSIPDRFSAQQFSDYHSELNMSSLELGDSALYFCASSPRASTDTQYFGPGTRLTVL.

The genes are TRBV30 and TRBJ1-4; maybe TRBD1 (6 bases). This CDR3 contains 14 residues. Between the trimmed V and J ends, which lost 0 bases and 3 bases, there was a span of 8 bases. The germline V gene encodes CDR1 GTSNPN and CDR2 SVGIG (reference sequence). CDR3 bases: TGTGCCTGGAGTGTTGGGGGGCCTAATGAAAAACTGTTTTTT. This gives the protein CAWSVGGPNEKLFF.

J is TRBJ2-2 and V is TRBV5-1; TRBD1 matches 8 bases. This CDR3 contains 14 residues. Germline CDR1 and CDR2: SGHRS and YFSETQ. With V trimmed by 4 bases and J by 7 bases, 6 bases remained unmatched. CDR3 amino acids: CASSQDRVDGELFF. The CDR3 nucleotides are TGCGCCAGCAGCCAGGACAGGGTTGACGGGGAGCTGTTTTTT. The variable domain in full, with the rest retrieved from reference TRBV5-1 and TRBJ2-2, is KAGVTQTPRYLIKTRGQQVTLSCSPISGHRSVSWYQQTPGQGLQFLFEYFSETQRNKGNFPGRFSGRQFSNSRSEMNVSTLELGDSALYLCASSQDRVDGELFFGEGSRLTVL.

J is TRBJ2-7 and V is TRBV6-5, with D possibly matching TRBD1 (6 bases). Germline CDR1 reads MNHEY; CDR2 reads SVGAGI. V lost 6 bases and J lost 0, with 12 bases in between. CDR3 length: 14 amino acids. CDR3 nucleotides: TGTGCCAGCAGGAGGGGGATTAGCTCCTACGAGCAGTACTTC. Amino acids: CASRRGISSYEQYF.

J is TRBJ1-5 and V is TRBV7-8, with D unclear. V was clipped by 1 base and J by 6 bases, with 16 bases between them. CDR3 size: 16 residues. Germline loops: CDR1 SGHVS, CDR2 FQNEAQ. The CDR3 is CASSLEGLSTSQPQHF. As DNA, the CDR3 is TGTGCCAGCAGCTTAGAAGGTTTATCTACGAGTCAGCCCCAGCATTTT.

The chain combines TRBV19 with TRBJ1-2; perhaps TRBD1 as D (5 bases). Looked up from germline, CDR1 is LNHDA and CDR2 is SQIVND (reference sequence). Trimming took off 5 bases at V and 5 bases at J, with 18 bases between the two ends. The length of the CDR3 is 15 residues. The CDR3 DNA reads as TGTGCCAGTAGTCCTGGGACGGTCAATTTTTATGGCTACACCTTC. This encodes CASSPGTVNFYGYTF.

The V and J genes are TRBV5-1 and TRBJ2-2; the D is unclear. The V end was cut by 4 bases, the J end by 7 bases, with 20 bases between. CDR1 SGHRS and CDR2 YFSETQ come from the germline V gene. There are 16 residues in the CDR3. CDR3 nucleotide sequence: TGCGCCAGCAGCGGGGAAAGCTCTTCTGGGGTCGGGGAGCTGTTTTTT. Encoded protein: CASSGESSSGVGELFF.

This clone has just one count. The genes are TRBV5-1 and TRBJ2-5; no firm D call. Looked up from germline, CDR1 is SGHRS and CDR2 is YFSETQ. This CDR3 is 13 amino acids long. V was cut by 0 bases and J by 2 bases, with 5 bases left in between. The CDR3 DNA reads as TGCGCCAGCAGCTTGGACAAGCAAGAGACCCAGTACTTC. Amino acids: CASSLDKQETQYF.

The chain combines TRBV28 with TRBJ1-2; a possible D gene is TRBD1 (5 bases). Germline V lookup: CDR1 MDHEN, CDR2 SYDVKM. The CDR3 length is 14 residues. V dropped 3 bases and J dropped 0 bases, with 8 bases sitting between them. The CDR3 DNA reads TGTGCCAGCAGTTTGGACAAAGCTAACTATGGCTACACCTTC. Protein sequence: CASSLDKANYGYTF.

The chain uses TRBV6-1 and TRBJ2-3; D ambiguous. Trimming removed 8 bases at V and 2 bases at J, with 5 bases between. This CDR3 is built from 11 residues. Germline V lookup: CDR1 MNHNS, CDR2 SASEGT. The CDR3 nucleotides read TGTGCCAGCGGCAACACAGATACGCAGTATTTT. Translated, it gives CASGNTDTQYF.

The genes are TRBV6-5 and TRBJ2-1, with 10 positions matching TRBD2. The length of the CDR3 is 15 residues. CDR1 MNHEY and CDR2 SVGAGI come from the germline V gene. V lost 5 bases, J lost 5 bases, and 6 bases stayed unmatched. The CDR3 sequence: CASSPGTSVNNEQFF. The CDR3 DNA is TGTGCCAGCAGTCCGGGGACTAGCGTAAACAATGAGCAGTTCTTC.

The V call is TRBV19, the J call TRBJ1-5, with D maybe TRBD1 (5 bases). Germline V gene lookup returns CDR1 LNHDA and CDR2 SQIVND (reference sequence). Trimming shortened V by 2 bases and J by 4 bases, and 12 bases separated the two germline ends. The CDR3 extends over 15 amino acids. This CDR3 is CASSIIRVTNQPQHF. DNA for the CDR3: TGTGCCAGTAGTATAATCAGGGTTACTAATCAGCCCCAGCATTTT.

This clone was seen more than once but under ten times. This rearrangement joins TRBV6-1 to TRBJ2-7, with D hard to call. CDR1 and CDR2 (germline): MNHNS, SASEGT. CDR3 length: 11 amino acids. As DNA, the CDR3 is TGTGCCAGCAGTGAAGCGAGGCTATACCGCGTC. This encodes CASSEARLYRV.

The chain has TRBV18 and TRBJ2-5; D gene unclear. Germline-derived CDR1 and CDR2 are KGHSH and LQKENI. The CDR3 sequence is 13 residues long. V was pared by 4 bases and J by 5 bases, with 11 bases between. The CDR3 here is CASSLTSPETQYF. Written as DNA, the CDR3 is TGTGCCAGCTCACTGACTTCGCCGGAGACCCAGTACTTC.

A few counts support this clone. The chain is built from TRBV5-1 and TRBJ2-5; D uncertain. Deletions cut 4 bases from V and 4 bases from J, with 14 bases between. Per the germline V gene, CDR1 is SGHRS and CDR2 is YFSETQ. This CDR3 comprises 14 residues. The CDR3 here is CASSPLGSGETQYF. CDR3 bases: TGCGCCAGCAGCCCCCTGGGGTCTGGAGAGACCCAGTACTTC.

The V call is TRBV19, the J call TRBJ1-4; 7 bases align to TRBD1. CDR3 length equals 14 residues. V lost 6 bases to trimming and J lost 7 bases; unmatched junction nucleotides: 8. Germline CDR1 is LNHDA and CDR2 is SQIVND (reference sequence). CDR3 protein: CASRKPGQLEKLFF. CDR3 in DNA: TGTGCCAGTAGAAAACCGGGACAGCTTGAAAAACTGTTTTTT.

The chain combines TRBV5-1 with TRBJ1-3; maybe TRBD1 (6 bases). CDR1 SGHRS and CDR2 YFSETQ come from the germline V gene. There are 16 residues in the CDR3. The ends were cut back, 4 bases at V and 2 bases at J, with 16 bases in the middle. The CDR3 region is CASSVSPGAAGNTIYF. CDR3 in DNA: TGCGCCAGCAGCGTATCACCGGGGGCAGCTGGAAACACCATATATTTT.

The chain recombines TRBV5-5 with TRBJ2-3; possible D gene TRBD1, 5 bases. The CDR3 is made up of 13 amino acids. In germline, CDR1 is SGHKS, CDR2 YYEKEE (reference sequence). The ends were cut back, 5 bases at V and 7 bases at J, with 14 bases in the middle. Written as DNA, the CDR3 is TGTGCCAGCAGTCCAGACAGCGCGAATACGCAGTATTTT. Protein product: CASSPDSANTQYF. Full variable domain (missing parts from reference TRBV5-5 and TRBJ2-3): DAGVTQSPTHLIKTRGQQVTLRCSPISGHKSVSWYQQVLGQGPQFIFQYYEKEERGRGNFPDRFSARQFPNYSSELNVNALLLGDSALYLCASSPDSANTQYFGPGTRLTVL.

V is TRBV2 and J is TRBJ1-2; a possible D gene is TRBD1 (6 bases). Germline CDR1 is SNHLY and CDR2 is FYNNEI. Trimming took 4 bases from V and 0 from J, leaving 12 bases between them. This CDR3 spans 15 amino acids. CDR3 sequence (DNA): TGTGCCAGCAGTGGGCACAGGGACACTAACTATGGCTACACCTTC. It specifies CASSGHRDTNYGYTF.